This TCR beta chain was recorded in a study of T cells in tumors after PD-1 blockade. About the study: Treatment was either pembrolizumab 200 mg every 3 weeks or cemiplimab 350 mg every 2 weeks. Tumor samples averaged about 28,000 templates (range about 500-99,264) and about 6,000 unique clonotypes. Broader study findings: About 41% of tumor TCR clonotypes were also found in blood. Clonal replacement, not reinvigoration, is suggested for expanded exhausted CD8+ clones after therapy.

V trimming: 7 bases; J trimming: 7 bases; junction bases outside the gene matches: 8. The CDR3 spans 15 residues. Germline assignment: CDR1 MDHEN and CDR2 SYDVKM. Some clones are missing from TCRdb's copy, which holds only in-frame ones; the method was immunoSEQ multiplex PCR. In the table there are approximately 2,500 clones, approximately 70% of which are singletons. On this clone itself: Its antigen remains unknown.

The material was tumor tissue, obtained after anti-PD-1 treatment. The chain uses TRBV28 and TRBJ1-6, with 9 bases that match TRBD1. The receptor was derived from a human donor with basal cell carcinoma. The CDR3 DNA is TGTGCCAGCATTATACAGGGGGCTGCGAATTCACCCCTCCACTTT. Its translation: CASIIQGAANSPLHF.